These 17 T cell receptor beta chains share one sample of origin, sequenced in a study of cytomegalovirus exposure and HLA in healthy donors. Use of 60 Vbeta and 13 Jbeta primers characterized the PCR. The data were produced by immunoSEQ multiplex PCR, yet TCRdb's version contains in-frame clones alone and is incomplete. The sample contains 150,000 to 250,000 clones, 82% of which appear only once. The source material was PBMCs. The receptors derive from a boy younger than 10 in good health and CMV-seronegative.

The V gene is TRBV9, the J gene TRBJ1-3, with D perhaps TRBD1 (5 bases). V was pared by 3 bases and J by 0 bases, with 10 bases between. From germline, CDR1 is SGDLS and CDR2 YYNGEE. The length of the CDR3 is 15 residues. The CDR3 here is CASSDDSYSGNTIYF. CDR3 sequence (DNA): TGTGCCAGCAGCGATGACAGTTACTCTGGAAACACCATATATTTT. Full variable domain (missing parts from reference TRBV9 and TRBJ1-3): DSGVTQTPKHLITATGQRVTLRCSPRSGDLSVYWYQQSLDQGLQFLIQYYNGEERAKGNILERFSAQQFPDLHSELNLSSLELGDSALYFCASSDDSYSGNTIYFGEGSWLTVV.

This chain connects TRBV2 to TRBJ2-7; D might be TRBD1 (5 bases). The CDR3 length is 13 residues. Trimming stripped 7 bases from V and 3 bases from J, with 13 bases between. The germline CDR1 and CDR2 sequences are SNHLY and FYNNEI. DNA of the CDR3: TGTGCCAGCAAACCACAGGAGTACTACGAGCAGTACTTC. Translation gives CASKPQEYYEQYF.

The CDR3 sequence is CASRETEETQYF. CDR3 DNA: TGTGCCAGCAGGGAGACGGAAGAGACCCAGTACTTC. The chain joins TRBV6-6 to TRBJ2-5; D uncertain. Germline V gene data show CDR1 as MNHNY and CDR2 as SVGAGI (reference sequence). This CDR3 is built from 12 residues. V dropped 6 bases and J dropped 3 bases, with 8 bases sitting between them.

The CDR3 DNA is TGTGCCAGCAGCTTAGGTAGGGCAGGGTTTCGTGGCTACACCTTC. Its protein product is CASSLGRAGFRGYTF. The rearrangement links TRBV7-9 to TRBJ1-2; TRBD1 might be the D (5 bases). Germline V gene data show CDR1 as SEHNR and CDR2 as FQNEAQ (reference sequence). CDR3 size: 15 residues. Trimming removed 1 base at V and 7 bases at J, with 16 bases between.

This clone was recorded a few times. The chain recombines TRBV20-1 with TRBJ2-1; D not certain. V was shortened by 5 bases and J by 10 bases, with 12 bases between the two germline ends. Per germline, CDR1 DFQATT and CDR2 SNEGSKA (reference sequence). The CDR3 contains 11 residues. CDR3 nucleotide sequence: TGCAGTGCTCCCCCAGAGACAGAGCAGTTCTTC. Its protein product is CSAPPETEQFF.

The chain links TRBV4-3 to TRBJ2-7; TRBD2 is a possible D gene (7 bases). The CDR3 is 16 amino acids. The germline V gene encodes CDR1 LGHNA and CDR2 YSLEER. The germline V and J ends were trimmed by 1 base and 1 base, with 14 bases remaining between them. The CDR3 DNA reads TGCGCCAGCAGCCAAGGTTGGGGGGGGCCATCCTACGAGCAGTACTTC. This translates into CASSQGWGGPSYEQYF.

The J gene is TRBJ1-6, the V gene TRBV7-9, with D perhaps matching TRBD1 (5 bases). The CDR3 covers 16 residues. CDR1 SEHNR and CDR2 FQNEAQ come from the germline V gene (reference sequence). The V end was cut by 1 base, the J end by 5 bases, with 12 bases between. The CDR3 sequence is CASSLGAGGDNSPLHF. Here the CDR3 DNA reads TGTGCCAGCAGCTTAGGGGCCGGGGGGGATAATTCACCCCTCCACTTT.

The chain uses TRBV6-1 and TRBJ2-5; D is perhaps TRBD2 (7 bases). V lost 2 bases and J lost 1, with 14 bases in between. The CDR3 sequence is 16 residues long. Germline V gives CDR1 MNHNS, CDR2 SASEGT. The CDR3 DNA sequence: TGTGCCAGCAGTGAACTGGGGGGGGCCCTCCAAGAGACCCAGTACTTC. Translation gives CASSELGGALQETQYF.

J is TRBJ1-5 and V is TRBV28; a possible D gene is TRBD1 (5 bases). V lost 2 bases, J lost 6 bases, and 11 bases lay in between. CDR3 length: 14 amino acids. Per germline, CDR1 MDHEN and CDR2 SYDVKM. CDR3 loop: CASSLGAGGQPQHF. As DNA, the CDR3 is TGTGCCAGCAGTTTAGGGGCAGGTGGTCAGCCCCAGCATTTT.

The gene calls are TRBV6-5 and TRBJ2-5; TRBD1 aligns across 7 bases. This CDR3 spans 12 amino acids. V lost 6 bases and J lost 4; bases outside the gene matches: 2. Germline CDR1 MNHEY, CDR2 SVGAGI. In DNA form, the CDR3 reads TGTGCCAGCAGGACAGGGTTAGAGACCCAGTACTTC. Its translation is CASRTGLETQYF.

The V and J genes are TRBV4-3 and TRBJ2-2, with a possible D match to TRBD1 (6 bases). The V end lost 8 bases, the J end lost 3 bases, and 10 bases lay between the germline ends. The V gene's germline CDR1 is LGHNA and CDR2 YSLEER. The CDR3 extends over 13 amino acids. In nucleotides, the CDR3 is TGCGCCAGCGGCGGACAGTACACCGGGGAGCTGTTTTTT. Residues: CASGGQYTGELFF.

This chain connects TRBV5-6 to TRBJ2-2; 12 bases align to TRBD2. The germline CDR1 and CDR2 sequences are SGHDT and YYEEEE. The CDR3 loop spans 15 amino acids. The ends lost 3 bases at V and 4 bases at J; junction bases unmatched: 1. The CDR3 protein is CASSSGLAGTGELFF. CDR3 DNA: TGTGCCAGCAGCTCGGGACTAGCGGGCACCGGGGAGCTGTTTTTT.

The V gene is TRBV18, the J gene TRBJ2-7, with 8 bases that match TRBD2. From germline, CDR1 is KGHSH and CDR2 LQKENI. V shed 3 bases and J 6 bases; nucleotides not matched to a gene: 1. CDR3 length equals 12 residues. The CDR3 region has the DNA TGTGCCAGCTCACCGGCGGGGGGCGAGCAGTACTTC. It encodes CASSPAGGEQYF.

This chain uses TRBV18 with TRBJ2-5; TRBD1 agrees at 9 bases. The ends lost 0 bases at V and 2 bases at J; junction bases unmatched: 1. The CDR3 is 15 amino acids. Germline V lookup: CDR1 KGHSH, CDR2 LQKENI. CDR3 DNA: TGTGCCAGCTCACCACCCGGGACAGGGCAAGAGACCCAGTACTTC. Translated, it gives CASSPPGTGQETQYF.

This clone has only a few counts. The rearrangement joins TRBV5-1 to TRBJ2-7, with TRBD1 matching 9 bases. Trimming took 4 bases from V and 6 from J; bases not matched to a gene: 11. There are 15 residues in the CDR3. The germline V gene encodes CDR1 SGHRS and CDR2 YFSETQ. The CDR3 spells CASSGNRDRVTEQYF. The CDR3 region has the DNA TGCGCCAGCAGCGGTAACCGGGACAGGGTGACCGAGCAGTACTTC. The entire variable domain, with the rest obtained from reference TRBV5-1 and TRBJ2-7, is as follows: KAGVTQTPRYLIKTRGQQVTLSCSPISGHRSVSWYQQTPGQGLQFLFEYFSETQRNKGNFPGRFSGRQFSNSRSEMNVSTLELGDSALYLCASSGNRDRVTEQYFGPGTRLTVT.

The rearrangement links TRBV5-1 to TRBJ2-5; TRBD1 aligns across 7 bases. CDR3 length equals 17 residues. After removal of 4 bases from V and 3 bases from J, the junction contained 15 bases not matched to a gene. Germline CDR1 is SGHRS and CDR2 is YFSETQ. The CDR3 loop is CASSHTNDRALKETQYF. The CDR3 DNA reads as TGCGCCAGCAGCCATACCAACGACAGGGCCCTTAAAGAGACCCAGTACTTC.

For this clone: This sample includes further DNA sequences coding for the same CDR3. The CDR3 spells CATSRDRTEDQPQHF. The CDR3 DNA is TGTGCCACCAGCAGAGATCGGACAGAAGATCAGCCCCAGCATTTT. V is TRBV15 and J is TRBJ1-5, with TRBD1 as a possible D gene (6 bases). V was trimmed by 0 bases and J by 5 bases, leaving 11 bases between them. The CDR3 is made up of 15 amino acids. From germline, CDR1 is LNHNV and CDR2 YYDKDF (reference sequence).